This TCR beta chain derives from a study of cytomegalovirus exposure and HLA in healthy donors. Study details: Across some 400 genotyped donors, around 82% landed in the Caucasian-associated ancestry cluster.

Study results and caveats: In a later analysis, TCR beta V- and J-gene trimming was associated with a missense DCLRE1C variant. In vitro confirmation showed three CMV-associated chains to be CMV antigen specific.

The PCR was carried out with 60 Vbeta primers and 13 Jbeta primers. Sequencing used immunoSEQ multiplex PCR; TCRdb keeps in-frame clones, though not all of them. The sample carries under 150,000 clones, 80% to 90% recorded once. V dropped 5 bases and J dropped 10; count of bases not matched to a gene: 7. The CDR3 spans 12 residues. CDR1 and CDR2 (germline): MNHNY, SVGAGI (reference sequence). This clone showed up just a few times. The antigen remains undetermined. The sequenced sample was PBMCs. This chain connects TRBV6-6 to TRBJ1-1; 7 nucleotides line up with TRBD1. This receptor was identified in a man over 45 in good health and CMV-seronegative. The CDR3 nucleotides read TGTGCCAGCAGTCCCGACAGGGCGGTAGCTTTCTTT. This codes for CASSPDRAVAFF.